One sample yielded the 19 T cell receptor beta chains listed below, sequenced in a study of blood T cell repertoires in COVID-19. Profiled with immunoSEQ multiplex PCR; TCRdb holds only in-frame clones, not every one. The top ten hold roughly 4.5% of the sample, which has 250,000 to 300,000 clones, 70% to 90% seen once. The sequencing input was peripheral blood. These receptors were obtained from a man aged 55 to 70 who had recovered from COVID-19.

This clone has only a few counts. J is TRBJ2-7 and V is TRBV5-1; D is undetermined. Trimming took 0 bases from V and 2 from J, leaving 12 bases between them. The germline V gene has CDR1 SGHRS and CDR2 YFSETQ. CDR3 length: 15 amino acids. In DNA, the CDR3 is TGCGCCAGCAGCTTGGGAACAGACGTAGCCTACGAGCAGTACTTC. This gives the protein CASSLGTDVAYEQYF.

The chain employs TRBV9 and TRBJ1-1; D remains ambiguous. The CDR3 length is 14 residues. From germline, CDR1 is SGDLS and CDR2 YYNGEE. V was shortened by 3 bases and J by 4 bases, with 13 bases between the two germline ends. The CDR3 coding sequence is TGTGCCAGCAGCGGCGACCGGGGTAGCACTGAAGCTTTCTTT. Its translation: CASSGDRGSTEAFF.

V usage is TRBV7-2 and J usage is TRBJ2-7; D possibly corresponds to TRBD2 (5 bases). The V and J ends lost 5 bases and 3 bases respectively, with 17 bases between them. The CDR3 is made up of 15 amino acids. In germline, CDR1 is SGHTA, CDR2 FQGNSA. The CDR3 loop reads CASSPRRTFNYEQYF. Written as DNA, the CDR3 is TGTGCCAGCAGCCCCCGTAGGACTTTTAACTACGAGCAGTACTTC.

This rearrangement joins TRBV9 to TRBJ2-1; TRBD1 agrees at 12 bases. Unmatched junction bases numbered 5, after V lost 0 bases and J lost 7 bases. This CDR3 contains 16 residues. Per germline, CDR1 SGDLS and CDR2 YYNGEE. CDR3 in DNA: TGTGCCAGCAGCGTAGAGGGACAGGGGGCTGGGAATGAGCAGTTCTTC. Amino acid sequence: CASSVEGQGAGNEQFF.

The chain combines TRBV7-6 with TRBJ1-3; D is unclear. The CDR3 sequence is 15 residues long. V lost 5 bases and J 2 bases, leaving 13 bases between the germline ends. Germline V gives CDR1 SGHVS, CDR2 FNYEAQ. DNA of the CDR3: TGTGCCAGCAGCCCCAGCGGGGTCCCTGGAAACACCATATATTTT. Translating it yields CASSPSGVPGNTIYF.

The chain joins TRBV11-2 to TRBJ1-5; D possibly corresponds to TRBD1 (5 bases). The V gene lost 5 bases and the J gene lost 0 bases, with 8 bases spanning the gap. The germline V gene has CDR1 SGHAT and CDR2 FQNNGV. The CDR3 totals 14 residues. Written as DNA, the CDR3 is TGTGCCAGCAGCCGGGGGGATAGCAATCAGCCCCAGCATTTT. This translates into CASSRGDSNQPQHF.

The genes are TRBV6-5 and TRBJ2-1; D is unresolved. CDR3 length: 11 residues. V was shortened by 2 bases and J by 9 bases, with 5 bases between the two germline ends. CDR1 is MNHEY, CDR2 SVGAGI, per germline. The CDR3 reads CASSYGPEQFF. In DNA form, the CDR3 reads TGTGCCAGCAGTTACGGGCCTGAGCAGTTCTTC.

The rearrangement joins TRBV28 to TRBJ2-7, with unresolved D. This CDR3 has 11 amino acids. Germline V gene sequence: CDR1 MDHEN, CDR2 SYDVKM. V lost 5 bases, J lost 3 bases, and 5 bases lay in between. In DNA form, the CDR3 reads TGTGCCAGCAGTGGGCTCTACGAGCAGTACTTC. This codes for CASSGLYEQYF. Complete variable domain (other parts from reference TRBV28 and TRBJ2-7): DVKVTQSSRYLVKRTGEKVFLECVQDMDHENMFWYRQDPGLGLRLIYFSYDVKMKEKGDIPEGYSVSREKKERFSLILESASTNQTSMYLCASSGLYEQYFGPGTRLTVT.

This clone was counted only a few times. This chain uses TRBV15 with TRBJ2-1; 11 bases fit TRBD2. The germline gives CDR1 LNHNV, CDR2 YYDKDF (reference sequence). The CDR3 totals 15 residues. V shed 7 bases and J 5 bases; nucleotides not matched to a gene: 7. CDR3 nucleotides: TGTGCCACCAAGTCTAGCGGGAGGACCCACAATGAGCAGTTCTTC. It encodes CATKSSGRTHNEQFF.

The J gene is TRBJ2-5, the V gene TRBV28; 8 bases agree with TRBD1. After removal of 5 bases from V and 7 bases from J, the junction contained 12 bases not matched to a gene. This CDR3 spans 15 amino acids. Germline values: CDR1 MDHEN, CDR2 SYDVKM. The CDR3 bases are TGTGCCAGCAGTACCTCCGGACAGGGCAGAGGGACCCAGTACTTC. Translation: CASSTSGQGRGTQYF.

The rearrangement links TRBV27 to TRBJ2-3; tentative D call: TRBD2 (6 bases). Trimming removed 4 bases at V and 3 bases at J, with 17 bases between. From germline, CDR1 is MNHEY and CDR2 SMNVEV (reference sequence). The CDR3 is 16 residues long. CDR3 in DNA: TGTGCCAGCAGTTGGGTCACCGGGAGCAGGACAGATACGCAGTATTTT. This translates into CASSWVTGSRTDTQYF.

This chain links TRBV19 with TRBJ2-3; 12 positions agree with TRBD2. The CDR3 is 16 amino acids. Germline V lookup: CDR1 LNHDA, CDR2 SQIVND (reference sequence). The J segment lost 6 bases and the V segment lost 5 bases, leaving 9 bases of the junction unmatched. The CDR3 nucleotides are TGTGCCAGTAGTTCCCGACTAGCGGGGGAATGGGATACGCAGTATTTT. As protein: CASSSRLAGEWDTQYF.

This chain joins TRBV3-1 (or the pseudogene TRBV3-2) and TRBJ2-5, with D possibly being TRBD1 (6 bases). This CDR3 spans 14 amino acids. The germline V gene encodes CDR1 LGHDT and CDR2 YNNKEL (reference sequence). Trimming removed 4 bases at V and 5 bases at J, with 14 bases between. CDR3 sequence reads: CASSLQNRVETQYF. CDR3 nucleotides: TGTGCCAGCAGCCTTCAAAACAGGGTTGAGACCCAGTACTTC.

The J gene is TRBJ2-5, the V gene TRBV5-4, with TRBD1 identical over 9 bases. Losses at the gene ends were 0 bases for V and 2 bases for J; bases not matched to a gene: 5. Germline CDR1 SGHNT, CDR2 YYREEE (reference sequence). The CDR3 covers 16 residues. DNA of the CDR3: TGTGCCAGCAGCTTGGTGGGACAGGGTAGGCAAGAGACCCAGTACTTC. This codes for CASSLVGQGRQETQYF.

The J gene is TRBJ1-5, the V gene TRBV7-2, with a tentative D call TRBD1 (5 bases). Between the trimmed V and J ends, which lost 2 bases and 8 bases, there was a span of 10 bases. This CDR3 is built from 13 residues. Looked up from germline, CDR1 is SGHTA and CDR2 is FQGNSA. CDR3 sequence reads: CASSLIRAEPQHF. CDR3 coding DNA: TGTGCCAGCAGCTTAATCAGGGCCGAGCCCCAGCATTTT.

This clone turned up a few times. The V gene is TRBV6-5, the J gene TRBJ1-2, with 9 bases aligning to TRBD1. Germline CDR1 and CDR2: MNHEY and SVGAGI. The CDR3 loop spans 15 amino acids. After removal of 11 bases from V and 1 base from J, the junction contained 11 bases not matched to a gene. CDR3 coding DNA: TGTGCCTGCGCTAAGGCGACAGGGGGTAACTATGGCTACACCTTC. Translation gives CACAKATGGNYGYTF.

The chain uses TRBV7-2 and TRBJ2-6, with TRBD1 as a possible D gene (6 bases). Germline V gene data show CDR1 as SGHTA and CDR2 as FQGNSA. The CDR3 extends over 15 amino acids. V shed 0 bases and J shed 6 bases, with 9 bases lying between them. The CDR3 reads CASSLAAGVANVLTF. The CDR3 DNA sequence: TGTGCCAGCAGCTTAGCGGCAGGGGTGGCCAACGTCCTGACTTTC.

V is TRBV4-1 and J is TRBJ1-1; TRBD1 matches at 7 bases. From germline, CDR1 is MGHRA and CDR2 YSYEKL. The trim removed 4 bases at V and 0 bases at J, leaving 8 bases unmatched. The CDR3 runs to 16 residues. CDR3 nucleotides: TGCGCCAGCAGCCCTGGACAGGCTACGATGAACACTGAAGCTTTCTTT. It encodes CASSPGQATMNTEAFF.

V usage is TRBV20-1 and J usage is TRBJ2-7, with unresolved D. V was clipped by 2 bases and J by 4 bases, with 6 bases between them. CDR1 is DFQATT, CDR2 SNEGSKA, per germline (reference sequence). The CDR3 sequence is 11 residues long. The CDR3 region is CSARTRYEQYF. CDR3 bases: TGCAGTGCTAGAACTCGGTACGAGCAGTACTTC.